This T cell receptor beta chain appears in the sequencing data of a study of CD8 T cells in ankylosing spondylitis. TCRdb fed the 5' RACE reads into MiXCR, producing one record per CDR3 protein. The table includes under 250,000 distinct CDR3 sequences, 8% to 9% detected once. Study conclusions and caveats: Researchers report that disease-linked clones proved CD8+ and relatively rare in peripheral blood. Characteristic of ankylosing spondylitis blood, it appeared, was a TCR beta motif comprising about eight highly homologous variants. Reactive arthritis synovial fluid and blood were previously reported to contain some motif variants.

The CDR3 loop spans 17 amino acids. The germline V gene encodes CDR1 LGHNA and CDR2 YNFKEQ. J gave up 6 bases and V 0 bases, and 9 bases lay outside the gene matches. This clonotype was found many times. Its antigen is not known. The source is a female donor with ankylosing spondylitis or in good health (not recorded which). The chain has TRBV4-2 and TRBJ2-2; 8 nucleotides agree with TRBD2. The specimen was blood, either unsorted or a sorted T cell fraction (not recorded which). CDR3 amino acids: CASSQESGGRKAGELFF. The CDR3 DNA follows: TGTGCCAGCAGCCAAGAGAGCGGCGGGAGGAAGGCCGGGGAGCTGTTTTTT.